This TCR beta chain was recorded in a study of T cells after yellow fever vaccination. Background on the study: Researchers used SMART-Seq v4 Ultra Low Input to prepare fractions that had low cell numbers.

In its sample, this clonotype was seen many times. Germline values: CDR1 DFQATT, CDR2 SNEGSKA (reference sequence). This CDR3 spans 17 amino acids. The V and J ends lost 1 base and 3 bases, in that order; junction bases with no gene match: 7. TCRdb used MiXCR to reprocess the 5' RACE reads, holding one entry per CDR3 protein. The data hold tens of thousands of distinct CDR3 sequences, with roughly 8% observed a single time. This sample comprised CD8+ T cells sorted from PBMCs, obtained on the day of the yellow fever booster vaccination. This rearrangement joins TRBV20-1 to TRBJ2-1, with 12 bases lining up with TRBD2. The sequence came from a man aged 30 to 45 who received the YFV17D yellow fever vaccine. This CDR3 is CSARGLAGETGYNEQFF. CDR3 nucleotides: TGCAGTGCTAGAGGACTAGCGGGAGAGACTGGCTACAATGAGCAGTTCTTC.